What follows are 27 T cell receptor beta chains derived from one specimen sequenced in a study of T cell responses to AZD1222 COVID-19 vaccine. Produced via immunoSEQ multiplex PCR; TCRdb's table is partial and in-frame only. Among 80,000 to 100,000 clones listed, around 90% were seen once. The starting material was peripheral blood, obtained 28 days after the second AZD1222 dose. These receptors all come from an adult who received the AZD1222 COVID-19 vaccine.

This clone was counted a single time. The rearrangement links TRBV6-1 to TRBJ1-2; 7 positions match TRBD1. The CDR3 is 15 amino acids. V lost 2 bases, J lost 4 bases, and 7 bases stayed unmatched. CDR1 is MNHNS, CDR2 SASEGT, per germline. The CDR3 nucleotides read TGTGCCAGCAGTGAAAGGGCAGGGGGTGGCTATGGCTACACCTTC. Its translation is CASSERAGGGYGYTF.

J is TRBJ2-4 and V is TRBV10-2; no clear D. V gave up 5 bases and J gave up 1 base, with 12 bases separating them. CDR3 length: 15 residues. Germline CDR1 is WSHSY and CDR2 is SAAADI. CDR3 loop: CASSPGRVAKNIQYF. DNA for the CDR3: TGCGCCAGCAGTCCAGGTAGAGTGGCCAAAAACATTCAGTACTTC.

The chain carries TRBV10-2 and TRBJ2-5; D is perhaps TRBD1 or TRBD2 (5 bases each). Germline CDR1 is WSHSY and CDR2 is SAAADI. The V end lost 3 bases, the J end lost 5 bases, and 13 bases lay between the germline ends. CDR3 length: 14 residues. The CDR3: CASSDTAGTETQYF. CDR3 bases: TGCGCCAGCAGTGACACGGCAGGGACCGAGACCCAGTACTTC.

The chain recombines TRBV19 with TRBJ1-2; tentative D call: TRBD1 (6 bases). The CDR3 is 11 residues long. CDR1 is LNHDA, CDR2 SQIVND, per germline (reference sequence). Trimming pared 9 bases from V and 2 bases from J, leaving 7 bases between. The CDR3 bases are TGTGCCAGCGGACAGAACTATGGCTACACCTTC. It yields the protein CASGQNYGYTF.

The V call is TRBV19, the J call TRBJ2-1, with 8 bases aligning to TRBD1. The germline V gene has CDR1 LNHDA and CDR2 SQIVND (reference sequence). The CDR3 sequence is 16 residues long. Trimming at V came to 3 bases and at J to 4 bases, leaving 8 bases not matched to a gene. CDR3 loop: CASSIYAGQGYNEQFF. In nucleotides, the CDR3 is TGTGCCAGTAGTATTTATGCAGGACAGGGTTACAATGAGCAGTTCTTC.

The rearrangement joins TRBV6-5 to TRBJ2-1; TRBD2 matches at 9 bases. Per the germline V gene, CDR1 is MNHEY and CDR2 is SVGAGI. The CDR3 has 15 residues. V lost 1 base, J lost 8 bases, and 6 bases stayed unmatched. CDR3 sequence (DNA): TGTGCCAGCAGTTACTGGTTAGCGGGGGAATATGAGCAGTTCTTC. It encodes CASSYWLAGEYEQFF.

This CDR3 is CAWRGIGPYNEQFF. CDR3 in DNA: TGTGCCTGGAGGGGGATAGGCCCTTACAATGAGCAGTTCTTC. The V call is TRBV30, the J call TRBJ2-1; D ambiguous. CDR3 length equals 14 residues. Germline CDR1 is GTSNPN and CDR2 is SVGIG (reference sequence). Trimming shortened V by 3 bases and J by 4 bases, and 13 bases separated the two germline ends.

The rearrangement joins TRBV10-3 to TRBJ1-2; 8 bases are a match to TRBD1. In germline, CDR1 is ENHRY, CDR2 SYGVKD. This CDR3 has 14 residues. V was pared by 4 bases and J by 8 bases, with 9 bases of the junction left unmatched. Written as DNA, the CDR3 is TGTGCCATCAGTGGGCACCAGGGGGCTGGGGGCTACACCTTC. Encoded protein: CAISGHQGAGGYTF.

V gene TRBV5-1 combines with J gene TRBJ2-2; 10 nucleotides agree with TRBD2. The CDR3 contains 16 residues. CDR1 and CDR2 from the germline V gene are SGHRS and YFSETQ. After removal of 2 bases from V and 2 bases from J, the junction contained 3 bases not matched to a gene. CDR3 DNA sequence: TGCGCCAGCAGCTTCCGGACTAGCGGAAACACCGGGGAGCTGTTTTTT. This sequence encodes CASSFRTSGNTGELFF.

The chain uses TRBV2 and TRBJ1-1; 9 bases match TRBD1. V shed 4 bases and J 10 bases; nucleotides not matched to a gene: 4. CDR3 length: 12 amino acids. The germline V gene has CDR1 SNHLY and CDR2 FYNNEI. CDR3 residues: CASSGDRVAAFF. The CDR3 DNA follows: TGTGCCAGCAGTGGGGACAGGGTAGCAGCTTTCTTT.

V is TRBV6-6 and J is TRBJ1-1; D gene ambiguous. Germline loops: CDR1 MNHNY, CDR2 SVGAGI (reference sequence). This CDR3 comprises 13 residues. CDR3 nucleotides: TGTGCTTCGGGGTTCGGGATGAACACTGAAGCTTTCTTT. Translated: CASGFGMNTEAFF.

The chain has TRBV18 and TRBJ1-3, with 7 bases matching TRBD1. The CDR3 contains 17 residues. CDR1 and CDR2 (germline): KGHSH, LQKENI. V shed 3 bases, J shed 0 bases, and the junction held 8 bases outside the gene matches. DNA for the CDR3: TGTGCCAGCTCACCCCTCGACAGGGCGAGCTCTGGAAACACCATATATTTT. This translates into CASSPLDRASSGNTIYF.

V usage is TRBV6-6 and J usage is TRBJ2-1, with 7 positions matching TRBD2. V trimming: 2 bases; J trimming: 5 bases; junction bases outside the gene matches: 6. The CDR3 consists of 15 residues. CDR1 and CDR2 (germline): MNHNY, SVGAGI (reference sequence). The CDR3 DNA is TGTGCCAGCAGTTACCGCCGGGGGACTAACAATGAGCAGTTCTTC. As protein: CASSYRRGTNNEQFF.

The genes are TRBV6-1 and TRBJ1-1; D uncertain. Trimming shortened V by 2 bases and J by 1 base, and 8 bases separated the two germline ends. This CDR3 is 14 amino acids long. Germline V gene data show CDR1 as MNHNS and CDR2 as SASEGT. Written as DNA, the CDR3 is TGTGCCAGCAGTGAAATTTGGTCGAACACTGAAGCTTTCTTT. It is translated as CASSEIWSNTEAFF.

Note on this clone: Its ends do not fully match the called genes, so a read error is possible. The chain links TRBV7-7 to TRBJ2-5; maybe TRBD2 (6 bases). The CDR3 covers 15 residues. Germline values: CDR1 SSHAT, CDR2 FNYEAQ (reference sequence). Here the CDR3 reads CASSPQPGAIETQYF. For the CDR3, the DNA is TGTGCTAGCAGCCCACAGCCGGGAGCTATAGAGACCCAGTACTTC.

This rearrangement joins TRBV7-2 to TRBJ1-3, with 8 positions matching TRBD1. The germline CDR1 and CDR2 sequences are SGHTA and FQGNSA. This CDR3 is built from 16 residues. V trimming: 5 bases; J trimming: 0 bases; junction bases outside the gene matches: 6. This CDR3 is CASSGRQGISGNTIYF. CDR3 DNA: TGTGCCAGCAGCGGGCGACAGGGGATCTCTGGAAACACCATATATTTT.

The chain links TRBV9 to TRBJ2-1; D remains unclear. V lost 0 bases, J lost 9 bases, and 10 bases lay in between. Germline CDR1 reads SGDLS; CDR2 reads YYNGEE. CDR3 length: 13 amino acids. CDR3 loop: CASSVAVDGEQFF. The CDR3 region has the DNA TGTGCCAGCAGCGTAGCGGTAGATGGTGAGCAGTTCTTC.

The chain has TRBV7-9 and TRBJ2-2, with 9 bases aligning to TRBD1. The CDR3 loop spans 14 amino acids. Germline loops: CDR1 SEHNR, CDR2 FQNEAQ (reference sequence). The V segment lost 5 bases and the J segment 5 bases; nucleotides outside the gene matches: 3. This chain's CDR3 is CASSLDRGTGELFF. In DNA form, the CDR3 reads TGTGCCAGCAGCCTCGACAGGGGGACCGGGGAGCTGTTTTTT.

This clone was counted between two and nine times. The rearrangement uses TRBV6-1 and TRBJ1-1; 8 bases line up with TRBD1. From germline, CDR1 is MNHNS and CDR2 SASEGT. Trimming at V came to 2 bases and at J to 4 bases, leaving 6 bases not matched to a gene. The CDR3 has 15 amino acids. The CDR3 DNA sequence: TGTGCCAGCAGTGAAATTAACAGGGGGAGCACTGAAGCTTTCTTT. Amino acid sequence: CASSEINRGSTEAFF.

The V gene is TRBV30, the J gene TRBJ2-3; D may be TRBD1 or TRBD2 (5 bases each). This CDR3 spans 14 amino acids. CDR1 is GTSNPN, CDR2 SVGIG, per germline (reference sequence). V lost 1 base and J 6 bases, leaving 14 bases between the germline ends. The CDR3 sequence: CAWSAGRGSDTQYF. The CDR3 DNA reads TGTGCCTGGAGTGCAGGACGGGGCTCGGATACGCAGTATTTT.

This rearrangement joins TRBV7-9 to TRBJ2-1, with D maybe TRBD2 (5 bases). Germline CDR1 SEHNR, CDR2 FQNEAQ (reference sequence). The V gene lost 8 bases and the J gene lost 6 bases, with 11 bases spanning the gap. The CDR3 has 12 residues. CDR3 in amino acids: CASGLSVNEQFF. Written as DNA, the CDR3 is TGTGCCAGCGGACTTAGTGTCAATGAGCAGTTCTTC.

This clone was picked up one time. This rearrangement joins TRBV6-5 to TRBJ2-1; possibly TRBD2 for D (5 bases). Trimming left V 2 bases short and J 8 bases short, with 10 bases between. The CDR3 extends over 13 amino acids. Per germline, CDR1 MNHEY and CDR2 SVGAGI. Here the CDR3 reads CASSYEGVDEQFF. DNA of the CDR3: TGTGCCAGCAGTTACGAGGGTGTGGATGAGCAGTTCTTC.

CDR3 DNA sequence: TGTGCCAGCAGTCCGGGGACAGGGCCTCAAGAAAAACTGTTTTTT. Translated, it gives CASSPGTGPQEKLFF. The rearrangement uses TRBV27 and TRBJ1-4, with TRBD1 identical over 9 bases. Germline assignment: CDR1 MNHEY and CDR2 SMNVEV (reference sequence). There are 15 residues in the CDR3. V gave up 5 bases and J gave up 8 bases; unmatched junction bases: 9.

The chain couples TRBV3-1 (or the pseudogene TRBV3-2) to TRBJ1-4; D ambiguous. The CDR3 length is 16 residues. CDR1 and CDR2 from the germline V gene are LGHDT and YNNKEL (reference sequence). The V gene lost 4 bases and the J gene lost 3 bases, with 15 bases spanning the gap. The CDR3 here is CASSPRAGLSNEKLFF. DNA for the CDR3: TGTGCCAGCAGCCCAAGGGCCGGCTTGTCTAATGAAAAACTGTTTTTT.

The chain couples TRBV5-4 to TRBJ2-6; no reliable D call. CDR3 length: 18 residues. The V gene lost 2 bases and the J gene lost 1 base, with 16 bases spanning the gap. The germline CDR1 and CDR2 sequences are SGHNT and YYREEE (reference sequence). As DNA, the CDR3 is TGTGCCAGCAGCTTCCTCCGGCCGACACCGTCTGGGGCCAACGTCCTGACTTTC. Amino acid sequence: CASSFLRPTPSGANVLTF.

The rearrangement links TRBV7-8 to TRBJ1-2; a possible D gene is TRBD1 (6 bases). The CDR3 loop spans 15 amino acids. Trimming pared 5 bases from V and 3 bases from J, leaving 16 bases between. Germline-derived CDR1 and CDR2 are SGHVS and FQNEAQ. For the CDR3, the DNA is TGTGCCAGCAGCACACGACAGGTTGGGTACTATGGCTACACCTTC. Protein: CASSTRQVGYYGYTF.

V gene TRBV29-1 combines with J gene TRBJ1-1, with D possibly being TRBD1 (5 bases). There are 14 residues in the CDR3. Per the germline V gene, CDR1 is SQVTM and CDR2 is ANQGSEA. V dropped 1 base and J dropped 4 bases, with 13 bases sitting between them. Written as DNA, the CDR3 is TGCAGCGTTGAAGTACACGGAAGGGGCACTGAAGCTTTCTTT. Translated, it gives CSVEVHGRGTEAFF.